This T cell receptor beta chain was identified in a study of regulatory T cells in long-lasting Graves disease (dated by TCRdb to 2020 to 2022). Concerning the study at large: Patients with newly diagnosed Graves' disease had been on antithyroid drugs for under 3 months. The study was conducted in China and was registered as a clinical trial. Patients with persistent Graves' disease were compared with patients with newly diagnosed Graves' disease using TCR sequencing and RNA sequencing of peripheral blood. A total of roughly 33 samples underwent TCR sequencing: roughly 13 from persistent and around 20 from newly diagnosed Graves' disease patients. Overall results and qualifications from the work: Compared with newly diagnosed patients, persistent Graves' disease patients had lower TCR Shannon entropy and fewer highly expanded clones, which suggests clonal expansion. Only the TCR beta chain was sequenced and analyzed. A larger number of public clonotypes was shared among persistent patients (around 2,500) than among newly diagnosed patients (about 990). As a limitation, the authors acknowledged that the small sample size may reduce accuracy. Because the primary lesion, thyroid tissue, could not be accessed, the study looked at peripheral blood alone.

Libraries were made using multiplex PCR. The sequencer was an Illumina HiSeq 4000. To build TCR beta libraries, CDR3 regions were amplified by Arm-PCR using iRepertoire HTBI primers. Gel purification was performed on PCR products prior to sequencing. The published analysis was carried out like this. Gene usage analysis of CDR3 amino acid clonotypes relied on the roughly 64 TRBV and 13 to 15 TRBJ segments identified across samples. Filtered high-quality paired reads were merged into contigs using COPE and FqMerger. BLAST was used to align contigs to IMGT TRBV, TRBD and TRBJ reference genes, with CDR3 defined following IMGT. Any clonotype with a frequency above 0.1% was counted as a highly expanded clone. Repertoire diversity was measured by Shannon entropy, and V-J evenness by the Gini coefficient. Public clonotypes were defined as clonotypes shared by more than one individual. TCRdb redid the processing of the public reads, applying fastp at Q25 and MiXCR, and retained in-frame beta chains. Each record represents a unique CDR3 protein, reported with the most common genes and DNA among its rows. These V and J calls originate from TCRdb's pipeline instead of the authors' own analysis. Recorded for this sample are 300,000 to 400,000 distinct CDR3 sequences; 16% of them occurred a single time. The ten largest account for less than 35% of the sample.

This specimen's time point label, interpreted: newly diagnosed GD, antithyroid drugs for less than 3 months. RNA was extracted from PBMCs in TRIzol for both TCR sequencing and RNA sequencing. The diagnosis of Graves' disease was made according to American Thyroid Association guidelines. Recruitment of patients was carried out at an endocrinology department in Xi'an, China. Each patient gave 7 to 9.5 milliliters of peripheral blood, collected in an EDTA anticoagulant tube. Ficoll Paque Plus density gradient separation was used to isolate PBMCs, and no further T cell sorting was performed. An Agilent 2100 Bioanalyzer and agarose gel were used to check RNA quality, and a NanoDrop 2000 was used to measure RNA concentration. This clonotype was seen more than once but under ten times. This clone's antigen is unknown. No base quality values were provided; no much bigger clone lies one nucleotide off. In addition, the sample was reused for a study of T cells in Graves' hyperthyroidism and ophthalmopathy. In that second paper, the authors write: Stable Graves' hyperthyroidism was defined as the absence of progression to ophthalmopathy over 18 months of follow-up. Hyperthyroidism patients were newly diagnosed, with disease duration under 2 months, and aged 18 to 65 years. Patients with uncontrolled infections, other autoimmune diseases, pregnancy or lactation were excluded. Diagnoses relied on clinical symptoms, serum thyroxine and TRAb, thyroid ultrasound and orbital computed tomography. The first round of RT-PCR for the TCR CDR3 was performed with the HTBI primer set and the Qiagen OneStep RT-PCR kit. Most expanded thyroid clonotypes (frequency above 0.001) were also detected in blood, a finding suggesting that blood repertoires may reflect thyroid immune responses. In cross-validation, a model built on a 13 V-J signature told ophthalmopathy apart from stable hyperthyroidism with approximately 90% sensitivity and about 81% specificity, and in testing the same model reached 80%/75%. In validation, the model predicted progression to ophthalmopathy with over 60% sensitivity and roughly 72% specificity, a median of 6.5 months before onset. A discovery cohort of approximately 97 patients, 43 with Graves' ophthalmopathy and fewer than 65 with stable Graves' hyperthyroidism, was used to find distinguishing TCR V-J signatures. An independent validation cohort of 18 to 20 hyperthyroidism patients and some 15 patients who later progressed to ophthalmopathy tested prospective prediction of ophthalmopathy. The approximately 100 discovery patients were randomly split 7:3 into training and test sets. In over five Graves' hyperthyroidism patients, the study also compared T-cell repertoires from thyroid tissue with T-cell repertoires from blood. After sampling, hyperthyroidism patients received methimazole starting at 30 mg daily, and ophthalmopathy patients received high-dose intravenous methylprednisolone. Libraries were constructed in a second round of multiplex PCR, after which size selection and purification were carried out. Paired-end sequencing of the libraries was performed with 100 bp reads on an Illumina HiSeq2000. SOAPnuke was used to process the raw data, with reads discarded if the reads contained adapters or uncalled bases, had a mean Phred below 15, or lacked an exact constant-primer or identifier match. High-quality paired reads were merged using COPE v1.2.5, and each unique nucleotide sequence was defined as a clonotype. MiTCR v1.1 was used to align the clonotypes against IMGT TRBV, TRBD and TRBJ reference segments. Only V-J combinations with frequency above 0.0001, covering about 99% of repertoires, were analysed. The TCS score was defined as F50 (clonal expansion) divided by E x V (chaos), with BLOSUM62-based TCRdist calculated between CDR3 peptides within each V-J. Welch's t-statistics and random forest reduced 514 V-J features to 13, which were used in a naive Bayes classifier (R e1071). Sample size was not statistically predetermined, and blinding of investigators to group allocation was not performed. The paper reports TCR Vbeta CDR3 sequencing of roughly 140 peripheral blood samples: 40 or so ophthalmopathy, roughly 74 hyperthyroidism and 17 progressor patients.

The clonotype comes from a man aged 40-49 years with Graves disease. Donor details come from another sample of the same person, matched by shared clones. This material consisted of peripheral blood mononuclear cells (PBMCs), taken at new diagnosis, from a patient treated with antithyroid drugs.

The bases read TGTGCCAGCAGCTTGGGGAGGGCGGGAGAGACCCAGTACTTC. Its protein reads: CASSLGRAGETQYF. The rearrangement joined TRBV9 to TRBJ2-5; 7 nucleotides in the junction match TRBD2. The CDR3 runs 14 residues from the cysteine to the phenylalanine. The DNA shown is the 42-base CDR3, in frame from base 1. Sequences SGDLS (CDR1) and YYNGEE (CDR2) are obtained from the germline V gene. Germline trimming amounts to 4 bases on V and 4 bases on J, with 7 as the count of junction bases outside the gene matches.